This T cell receptor beta chain was observed in a study of cytomegalovirus exposure and HLA in healthy donors. Study results and limitations: The authors enumerated around 150 TCR beta chains as linked to cytomegalovirus.

Germline loops: CDR1 MNHEY, CDR2 SVGAGI. CDR3 size: 15 residues. V was cut by 2 bases and J by 1 base, with 8 bases left in between. In this sample, this clone turned up many times. Antigen unknown. Some clones are missing from TCRdb's copy, which holds only in-frame ones; the method was immunoSEQ multiplex PCR. The sample records 110,000 to 150,000 clones, roughly nine tenths being singletons. The sample comprised PBMCs. This clonotype was sampled from a man aged 18 to 30 in good health and CMV-seronegative. The chain uses TRBV6-5 and TRBJ2-2; the D gene is possibly TRBD1 (5 bases). CDR3 DNA sequence: TGTGCCAGCAGTTACATAGGGGAGAACACCGGGGAGCTGTTTTTT. Protein: CASSYIGENTGELFF.